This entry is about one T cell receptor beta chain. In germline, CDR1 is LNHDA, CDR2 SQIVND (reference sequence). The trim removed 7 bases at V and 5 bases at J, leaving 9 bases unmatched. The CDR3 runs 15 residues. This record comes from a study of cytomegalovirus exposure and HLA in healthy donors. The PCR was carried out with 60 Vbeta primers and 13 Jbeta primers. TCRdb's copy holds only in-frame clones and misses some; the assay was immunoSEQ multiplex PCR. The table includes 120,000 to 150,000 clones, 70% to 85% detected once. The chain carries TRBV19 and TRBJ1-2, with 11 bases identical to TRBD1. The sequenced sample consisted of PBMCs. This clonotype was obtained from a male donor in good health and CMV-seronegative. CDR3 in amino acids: CASTYGTGGIYGYTF. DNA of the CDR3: TGTGCCAGTACCTACGGGACAGGGGGGATATATGGCTACACCTTC.